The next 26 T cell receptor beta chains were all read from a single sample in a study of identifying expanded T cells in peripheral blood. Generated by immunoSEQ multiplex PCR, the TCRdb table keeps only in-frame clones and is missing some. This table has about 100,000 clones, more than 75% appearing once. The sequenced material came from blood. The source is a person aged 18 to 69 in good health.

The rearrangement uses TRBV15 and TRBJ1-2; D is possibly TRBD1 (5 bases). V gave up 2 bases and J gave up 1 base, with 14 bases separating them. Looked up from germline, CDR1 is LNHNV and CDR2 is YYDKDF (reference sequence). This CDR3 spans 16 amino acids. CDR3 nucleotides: TGTGCCACCAGCAGATCCCCGACAGCGTATAACTATGGCTACACCTTC. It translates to CATSRSPTAYNYGYTF.

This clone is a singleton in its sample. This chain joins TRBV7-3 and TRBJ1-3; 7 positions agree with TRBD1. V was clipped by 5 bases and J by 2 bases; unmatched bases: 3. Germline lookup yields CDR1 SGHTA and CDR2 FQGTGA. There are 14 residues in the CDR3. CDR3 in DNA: TGTGCCAGCAGCGCCGGGACAGCTGGAAACACCATATATTTT. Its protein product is CASSAGTAGNTIYF.

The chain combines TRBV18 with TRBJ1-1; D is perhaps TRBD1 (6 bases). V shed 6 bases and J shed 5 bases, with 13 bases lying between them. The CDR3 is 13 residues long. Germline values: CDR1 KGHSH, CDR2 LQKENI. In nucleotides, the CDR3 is TGTGCCAGCTCGCAACAGGGTTGGACTGAAGCTTTCTTT. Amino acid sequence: CASSQQGWTEAFF.

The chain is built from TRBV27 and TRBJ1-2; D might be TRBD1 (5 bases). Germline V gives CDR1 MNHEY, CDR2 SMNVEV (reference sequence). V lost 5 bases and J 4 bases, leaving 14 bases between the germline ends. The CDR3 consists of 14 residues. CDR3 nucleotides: TGTGCCAGCAGTGATACGGGAAGGGGCTATGGCTACACCTTC. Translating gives CASSDTGRGYGYTF.

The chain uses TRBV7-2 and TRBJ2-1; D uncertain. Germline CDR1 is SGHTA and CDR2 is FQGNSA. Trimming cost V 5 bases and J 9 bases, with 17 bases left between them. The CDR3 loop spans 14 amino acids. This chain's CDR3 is CASSLVDQKREQFF. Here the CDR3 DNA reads TGTGCCAGCAGCCTAGTGGATCAAAAGCGTGAGCAGTTCTTC.

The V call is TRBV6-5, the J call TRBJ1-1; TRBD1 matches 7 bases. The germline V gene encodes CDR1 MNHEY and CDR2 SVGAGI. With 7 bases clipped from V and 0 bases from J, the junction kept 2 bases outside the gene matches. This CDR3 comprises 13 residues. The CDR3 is CASTRGLNTEAFF. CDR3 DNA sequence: TGTGCCAGCACGAGGGGGCTGAACACTGAAGCTTTCTTT.

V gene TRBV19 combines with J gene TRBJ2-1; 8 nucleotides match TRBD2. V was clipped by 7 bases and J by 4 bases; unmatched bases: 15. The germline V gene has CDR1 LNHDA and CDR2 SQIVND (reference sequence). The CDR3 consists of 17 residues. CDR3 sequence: CASTPPVGAGAYNEQFF. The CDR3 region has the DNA TGTGCCAGTACCCCCCCGGTCGGAGCGGGGGCTTACAATGAGCAGTTCTTC.

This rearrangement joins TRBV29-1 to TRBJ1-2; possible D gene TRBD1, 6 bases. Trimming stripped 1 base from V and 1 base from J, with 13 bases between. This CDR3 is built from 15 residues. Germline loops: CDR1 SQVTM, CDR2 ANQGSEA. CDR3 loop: CSVEVEQGINYGYTF. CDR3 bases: TGCAGCGTTGAAGTAGAGCAGGGGATTAACTATGGCTACACCTTC.

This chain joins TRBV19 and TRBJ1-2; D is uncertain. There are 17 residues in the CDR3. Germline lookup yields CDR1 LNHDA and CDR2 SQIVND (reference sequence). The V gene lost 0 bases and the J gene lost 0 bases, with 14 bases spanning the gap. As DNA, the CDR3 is TGTGCCAGTAGTATAGACCGCTGGGGTCAGCCTAACTATGGCTACACCTTC. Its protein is CASSIDRWGQPNYGYTF.

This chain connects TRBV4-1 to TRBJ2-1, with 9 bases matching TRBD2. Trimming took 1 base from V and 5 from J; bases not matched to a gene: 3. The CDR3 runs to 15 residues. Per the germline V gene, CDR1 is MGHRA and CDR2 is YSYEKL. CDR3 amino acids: CASSQGRGGDNEQFF. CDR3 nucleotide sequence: TGCGCCAGCAGCCAAGGGCGGGGGGGCGACAATGAGCAGTTCTTC.

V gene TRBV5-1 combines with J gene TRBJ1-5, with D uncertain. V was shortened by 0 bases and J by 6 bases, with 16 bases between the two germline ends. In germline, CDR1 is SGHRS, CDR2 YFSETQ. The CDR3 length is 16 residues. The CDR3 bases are TGCGCCAGCAGCTTGGCCGCCATTGGGCTCGGTCAGCCCCAGCATTTT. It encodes CASSLAAIGLGQPQHF. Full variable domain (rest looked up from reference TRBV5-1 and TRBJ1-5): KAGVTQTPRYLIKTRGQQVTLSCSPISGHRSVSWYQQTPGQGLQFLFEYFSETQRNKGNFPGRFSGRQFSNSRSEMNVSTLELGDSALYLCASSLAAIGLGQPQHFGDGTRLSIL.

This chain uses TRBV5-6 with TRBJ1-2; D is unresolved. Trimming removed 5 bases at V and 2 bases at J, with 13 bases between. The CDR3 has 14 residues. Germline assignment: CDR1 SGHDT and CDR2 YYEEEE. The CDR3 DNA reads TGTGCCAGCAGTCGGCCCGAAGGGAACTATGGCTACACCTTC. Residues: CASSRPEGNYGYTF.

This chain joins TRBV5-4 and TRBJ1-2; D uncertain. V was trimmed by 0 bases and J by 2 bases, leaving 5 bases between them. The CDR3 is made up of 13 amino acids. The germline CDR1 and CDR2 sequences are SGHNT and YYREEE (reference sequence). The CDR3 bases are TGTGCCAGCAGCTTGGTAGGGAACTATGGCTACACCTTC. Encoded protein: CASSLVGNYGYTF.

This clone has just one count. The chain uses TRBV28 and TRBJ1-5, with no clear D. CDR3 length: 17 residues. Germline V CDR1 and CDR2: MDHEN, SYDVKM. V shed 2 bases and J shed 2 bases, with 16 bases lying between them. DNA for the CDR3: TGTGCCAGCAGTTTAGCCGCAGTCGTCGCCGGCAATCAGCCCCAGCATTTT. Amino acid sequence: CASSLAAVVAGNQPQHF.

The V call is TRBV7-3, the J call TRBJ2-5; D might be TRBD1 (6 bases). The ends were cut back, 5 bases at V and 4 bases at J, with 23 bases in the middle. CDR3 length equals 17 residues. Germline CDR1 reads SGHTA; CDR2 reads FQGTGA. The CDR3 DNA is TGTGCCAGCAGCACATACGGACCGGGACAACCAAGAGAGACCCAGTACTTC. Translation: CASSTYGPGQPRETQYF. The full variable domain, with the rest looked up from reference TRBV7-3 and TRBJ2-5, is GAGVSQTPSNKVTEKGKYVELRCDPISGHTALYWYRQSLGQGPEFLIYFQGTGAADDSGLPNDRFFAVRPEGSVSTLKIQRTERGDSAVYLCASSTYGPGQPRETQYFGPGTRLLVL.

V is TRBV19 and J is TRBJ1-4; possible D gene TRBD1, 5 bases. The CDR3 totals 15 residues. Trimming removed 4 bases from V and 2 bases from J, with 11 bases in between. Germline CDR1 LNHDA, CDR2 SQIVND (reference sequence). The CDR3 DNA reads TGTGCCAGTAGTAAACGGGGGAGGACTAATGAAAAACTGTTTTTT. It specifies CASSKRGRTNEKLFF.

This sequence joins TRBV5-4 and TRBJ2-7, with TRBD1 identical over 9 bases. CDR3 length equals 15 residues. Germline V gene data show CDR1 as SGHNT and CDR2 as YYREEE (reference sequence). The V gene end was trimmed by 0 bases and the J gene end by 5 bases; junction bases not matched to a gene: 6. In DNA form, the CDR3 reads TGTGCCAGCAGCTTGGGACGGGACAGGGTGGACGAGCAGTACTTC. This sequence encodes CASSLGRDRVDEQYF. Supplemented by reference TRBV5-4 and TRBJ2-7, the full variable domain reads ETGVTQSPTHLIKTRGQQVTLRCSSQSGHNTVSWYQQALGQGPQFIFQYYREEENGRGNFPPRFSGLQFPNYSSELNVNALELDDSALYLCASSLGRDRVDEQYFGPGTRLTVT.

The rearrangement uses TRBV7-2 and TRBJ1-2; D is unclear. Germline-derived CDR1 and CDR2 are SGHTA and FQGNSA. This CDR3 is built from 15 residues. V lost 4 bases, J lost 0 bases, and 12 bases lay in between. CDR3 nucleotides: TGTGCCAGCAGCTCTGGACGGTTCTCTAACTATGGCTACACCTTC. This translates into CASSSGRFSNYGYTF.

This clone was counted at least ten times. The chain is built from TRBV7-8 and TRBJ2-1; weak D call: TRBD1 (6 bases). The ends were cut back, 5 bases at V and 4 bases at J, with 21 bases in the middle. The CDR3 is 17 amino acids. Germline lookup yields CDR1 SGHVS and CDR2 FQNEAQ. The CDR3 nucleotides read TGTGCCAGCAGCACCGAGGGACATCCTGGGAATTACAATGAGCAGTTCTTC. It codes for CASSTEGHPGNYNEQFF.

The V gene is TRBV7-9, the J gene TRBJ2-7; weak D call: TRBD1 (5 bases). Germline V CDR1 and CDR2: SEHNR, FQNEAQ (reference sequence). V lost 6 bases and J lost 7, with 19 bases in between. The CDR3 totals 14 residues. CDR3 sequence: CASSSYGHLFEQYF. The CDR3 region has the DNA TGTGCCAGCAGTTCCTACGGACACCTTTTTGAGCAGTACTTC.

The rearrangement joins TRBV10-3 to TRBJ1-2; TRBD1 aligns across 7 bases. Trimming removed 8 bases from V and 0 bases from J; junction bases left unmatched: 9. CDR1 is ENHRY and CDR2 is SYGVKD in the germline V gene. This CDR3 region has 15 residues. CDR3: CAISQTGPSNYGYTF. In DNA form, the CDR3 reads TGTGCCATCTCGCAGACAGGGCCGTCTAACTATGGCTACACCTTC.

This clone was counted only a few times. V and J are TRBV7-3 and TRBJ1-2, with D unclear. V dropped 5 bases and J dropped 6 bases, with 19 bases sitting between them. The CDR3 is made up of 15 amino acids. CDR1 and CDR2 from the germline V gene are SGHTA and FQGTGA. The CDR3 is CASSPVGPPRDGYTF. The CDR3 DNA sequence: TGTGCCAGCAGCCCTGTGGGCCCCCCTCGCGATGGCTACACCTTC.

Written as DNA, the CDR3 is TGTGCCAGCACCTTGGGGGTCTTGGCTCTCGGGGGCTACACCTTC. Its protein is CASTLGVLALGGYTF. This chain links TRBV28 with TRBJ1-2; TRBD1 is a possible D gene (5 bases). The CDR3 contains 15 residues. The V end was cut by 7 bases, the J end by 8 bases, with 23 bases between. Germline-derived CDR1 and CDR2 are MDHEN and SYDVKM.

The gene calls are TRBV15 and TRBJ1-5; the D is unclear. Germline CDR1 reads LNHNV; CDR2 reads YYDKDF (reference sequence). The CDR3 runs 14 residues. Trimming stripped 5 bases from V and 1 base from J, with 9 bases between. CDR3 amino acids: CATSAHRSNQPQHF. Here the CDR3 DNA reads TGTGCCACCAGCGCCCATAGGAGCAATCAGCCCCAGCATTTT. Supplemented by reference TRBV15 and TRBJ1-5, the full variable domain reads DAMVIQNPRYQVTQFGKPVTLSCSQTLNHNVMYWYQQKSSQAPKLLFHYYDKDFNNEADTPDNFQSRRPNTSFCFLDIRSPGLGDTAMYLCATSAHRSNQPQHFGDGTRLSIL.

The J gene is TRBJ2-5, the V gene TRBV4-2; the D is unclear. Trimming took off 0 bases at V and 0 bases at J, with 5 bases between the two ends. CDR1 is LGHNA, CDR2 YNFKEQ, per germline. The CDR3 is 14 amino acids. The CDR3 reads CASSQDPNQETQYF. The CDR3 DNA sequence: TGTGCCAGCAGCCAAGATCCAAACCAAGAGACCCAGTACTTC.

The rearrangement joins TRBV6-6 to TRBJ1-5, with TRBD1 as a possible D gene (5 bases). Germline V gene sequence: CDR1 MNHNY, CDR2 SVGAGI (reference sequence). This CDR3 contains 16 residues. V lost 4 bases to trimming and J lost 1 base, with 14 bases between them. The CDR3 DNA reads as TGTGCCAGCAGTTCCGGGACTCCTAGAAGCAATCAGCCCCAGCATTTT. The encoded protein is CASSSGTPRSNQPQHF.